This entry lists 8 T cell receptor beta chains sequenced from one sample in a study of patients and donors after allogeneic stem cell transplantation. From the RT-PCR reads, TCRdb called clonotypes with MiXCR, one entry per CDR3 protein. The profile shows fewer than 500,000 distinct CDR3 sequences, 16% of them singletons. The sequenced sample was blood, either unsorted or a sorted T cell fraction (not recorded which). All receptors come from a human donor who was either an allogeneic HSCT recipient or a stem cell or donor lymphocyte infusion donor (not recorded which). It is not recorded whose cells these are; they may come from a transplant donor.

The rearrangement uses TRBV4-1 and TRBJ2-5, with TRBD1 matching 11 bases. The germline V gene has CDR1 MGHRA and CDR2 YSYEKL. V shed 2 bases, J shed 5 bases, and the junction held 7 bases outside the gene matches. The CDR3 is made up of 16 amino acids. This chain's CDR3 is CASSQRDRGLDETQYF. The CDR3 region has the DNA TGCGCCAGCAGCCAACGGGACAGGGGGTTGGATGAGACCCAGTACTTC.

This clonotype was detected only a few times. V usage is TRBV2 and J usage is TRBJ1-2; 9 nucleotides agree with TRBD1. CDR1 SNHLY and CDR2 FYNNEI come from the germline V gene. This CDR3 has 15 amino acids. The ends lost 6 bases at V and 5 bases at J; junction bases unmatched: 10. CDR3 sequence reads: CASSPLGQGSYGYTF. In DNA form, the CDR3 reads TGTGCCAGCAGCCCCTTAGGACAGGGGAGTTATGGCTACACCTTC.

A single count supports this clonotype. The chain employs TRBV18 and TRBJ2-7; a possible D gene is TRBD1 (5 bases). The germline V gene has CDR1 KGHSH and CDR2 LQKENI. The V gene lost 2 bases and the J gene lost 0 bases, with 14 bases spanning the gap. There are 16 residues in the CDR3. The CDR3 coding sequence is TGTGCCAGCTCACCAAGGGATCAGGGTACCTCCTACGAGCAGTACTTC. Its translation is CASSPRDQGTSYEQYF. The full variable domain, rest sourced from reference TRBV18 and TRBJ2-7, is NAGVMQNPRHLVRRRGQEARLRCSPMKGHSHVYWYRQLPEEGLKFMVYLQKENIIDESGMPKERFSAEFPKEGPSILRIQQVVRGDSAAYFCASSPRDQGTSYEQYFGPGTRLTVT.

The rearrangement links TRBV7-9 to TRBJ2-7, with D possibly matching TRBD2 (5 bases). Trimming took off 1 base at V and 4 bases at J, with 14 bases between the two ends. The CDR3 loop spans 15 amino acids. Germline V gene lookup returns CDR1 SEHNR and CDR2 FQNEAQ (reference sequence). For the CDR3, the DNA is TGTGCCAGCAGCTTAGGAGGGCCCCTAATTTACGAGCAGTACTTC. Encoded protein: CASSLGGPLIYEQYF. The full variable domain, with the rest looked up from reference TRBV7-9 and TRBJ2-7, is DTGVSQNPRHKITKRGQNVTFRCDPISEHNRLYWYRQTLGQGPEFLTYFQNEAQLEKSRLLSDRFSAERPKGSFSTLEIQRTEQGDSAMYLCASSLGGPLIYEQYFGPGTRLTVT.

This clonotype has more than one count but fewer than ten. The CDR3 DNA reads as TGTGCCAGCAGTGTTAGGTCAACCGGGGCCAACGTCCTGACTTTC. As protein: CASSVRSTGANVLTF. V gene TRBV6-1 combines with J gene TRBJ2-6; no firm D call. Trimming removed 4 bases from V and 4 bases from J, with 11 bases in between. The CDR3 is 15 amino acids. Germline V gene lookup returns CDR1 MNHNS and CDR2 SASEGT.

V and J are TRBV12-3 or TRBV12-4 and TRBJ2-5; D is ambiguous. With 1 base removed from V and 5 bases from J, the gap between germline ends came to 14 bases. The CDR3 is 15 amino acids. CDR3 in DNA: TGTGCCAGCAGTTTAGACACCTGGGGTATTGAGACCCAGTACTTC. Amino acid sequence: CASSLDTWGIETQYF.

This clonotype came up many times. The J gene is TRBJ2-7, the V gene TRBV3-1; tentatively, D is TRBD2 (6 bases). CDR3 length: 15 residues. Germline V gene data show CDR1 as LGHDT and CDR2 as YNNKEL (reference sequence). Trimming stripped 2 bases from V and 1 base from J, with 12 bases between. CDR3 nucleotide sequence: TGTGCCAGCAGCCAACCGGGGAGGCTATCCTACGAGCAGTACTTC. Encoded protein: CASSQPGRLSYEQYF.

This clonotype was observed at least ten times. The rearrangement uses TRBV20-1 and TRBJ2-3, with TRBD2 matching over 9 bases. Germline CDR1 reads DFQATT; CDR2 reads SNEGSKA (reference sequence). The V gene end was trimmed by 5 bases and the J gene end by 6 bases; junction bases not matched to a gene: 12. The CDR3 loop spans 15 amino acids. The CDR3 protein is CSAPHTGTSLDTQYF. DNA for the CDR3: TGCAGTGCTCCACATACCGGGACTAGCTTGGATACGCAGTATTTT.